A selection of T cell receptor beta chains follows, all from one sample in a study of shared clonotypes between healthy human individuals. Sequencing was performed with immunoSEQ multiplex PCR; in TCRdb, only in-frame clones are kept and a portion is missing. In the table there are millions of clones, 95% of which are singletons. Sequenced material: naive CD4+ T cells sorted from blood. These receptors were taken from a man in his late teens or twenties in good health. CDR3s include the opening cysteine and the closing phenylalanine or tryptophan.

v_gene	len	CDR3aa
TRBV18	11	CASSQQETQYF
TRBV9	15	CASSVGAVTTYEQYF
TRBV7-2	15	CASSLVASGSYEQYF
TRBV4-3	15	CASSQESSDTGELFF
TRBV9	16	CASSVGLAGAYNEQFF
TRBV7-9	14	CASSLTGQRWEQFF
TRBV4-1	12	CASSQDRNTIYF
TRBV7-9	16	CASSLGGLAGNNEQFF
TRBV7-9	16	CASSLAGLRAGETQYF
TRBV10-2	14	CASSEIGGNQPQHF
TRBV7-9	14	CASSPRWENYGYTF
TRBV28	15	CASSSRGEALGRAFF
TRBV6-6	14	CASSYSGGDSPLHF
TRBV11-2	12	CASSFNTGELFF
TRBV6-1	15	CASSEGGLGSHGYTF
TRBV30	13	CAWAQGWEQPQHF
TRBV2	14	CASSASWTGSEQYF
TRBV11-2	15	CASSPRGKRNSPLHF
TRBV9	16	CASSGTGTGVPGEQYF
TRBV11-2	16	CASSLDWLAGGDEQFF
TRBV18	14	CASSPQGRNEKLFF
TRBV30	13	CAWSARVGEKLFF